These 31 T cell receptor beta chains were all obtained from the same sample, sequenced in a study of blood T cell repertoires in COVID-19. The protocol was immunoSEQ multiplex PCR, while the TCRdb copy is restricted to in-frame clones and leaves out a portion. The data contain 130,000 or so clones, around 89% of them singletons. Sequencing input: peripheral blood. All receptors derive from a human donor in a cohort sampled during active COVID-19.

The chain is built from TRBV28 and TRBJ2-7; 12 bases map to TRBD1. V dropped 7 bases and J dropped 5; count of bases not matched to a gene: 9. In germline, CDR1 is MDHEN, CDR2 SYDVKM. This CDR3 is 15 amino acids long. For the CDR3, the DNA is TGTGCCAGCACCCTAGGGGGACAGGGGGCGCACGAGCAGTACTTC. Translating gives CASTLGGQGAHEQYF.

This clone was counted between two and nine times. This CDR3 reads CASSEEREYSYEQYF. The CDR3 bases are TGCGCCAGCAGTGAGGAACGGGAGTACTCCTACGAGCAGTACTTC. This chain uses TRBV10-1 with TRBJ2-7, with D maybe TRBD2 (6 bases). The CDR3 extends over 15 amino acids. Germline V gene lookup returns CDR1 WNHNN and CDR2 SYGVQD (reference sequence). Trimming left V 2 bases short and J 0 bases short, with 11 bases between.

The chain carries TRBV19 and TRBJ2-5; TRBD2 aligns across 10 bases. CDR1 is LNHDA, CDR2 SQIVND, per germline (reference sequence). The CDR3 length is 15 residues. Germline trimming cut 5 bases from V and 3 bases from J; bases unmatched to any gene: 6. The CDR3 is CASSPASGREETQYF. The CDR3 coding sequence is TGTGCCAGTAGTCCTGCTAGCGGGAGAGAAGAGACCCAGTACTTC. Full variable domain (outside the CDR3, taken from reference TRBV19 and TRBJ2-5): DGGITQSPKYLFRKEGQNVTLSCEQNLNHDAMYWYRQDPGQGLRLIYYSQIVNDFQKGDIAEGYSVSREKKESFPLTVTSAQKNPTAFYLCASSPASGREETQYFGPGTRLLVL.

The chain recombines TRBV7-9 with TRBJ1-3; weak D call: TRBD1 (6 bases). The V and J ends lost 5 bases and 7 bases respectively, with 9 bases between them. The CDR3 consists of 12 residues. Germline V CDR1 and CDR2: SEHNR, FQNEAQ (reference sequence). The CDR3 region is CASSPQGNTIYF. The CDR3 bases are TGTGCCAGCAGCCCACAGGGTAACACCATATATTTT.

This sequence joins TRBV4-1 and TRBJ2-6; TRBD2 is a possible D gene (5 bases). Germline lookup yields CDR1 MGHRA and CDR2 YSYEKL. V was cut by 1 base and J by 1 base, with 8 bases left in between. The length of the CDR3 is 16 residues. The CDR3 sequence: CASSQGRGSGANVLTF. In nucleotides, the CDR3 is TGCGCCAGCAGCCAAGGTCGAGGGTCTGGGGCCAACGTCCTGACTTTC.

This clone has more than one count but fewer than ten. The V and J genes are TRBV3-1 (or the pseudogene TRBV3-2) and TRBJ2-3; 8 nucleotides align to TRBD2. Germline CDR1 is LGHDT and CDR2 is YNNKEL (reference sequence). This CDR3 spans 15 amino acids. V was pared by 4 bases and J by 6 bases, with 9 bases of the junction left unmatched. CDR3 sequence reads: CASSPRTSWRDTQYF. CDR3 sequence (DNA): TGTGCCAGCAGCCCCCGGACTAGCTGGCGGGATACGCAGTATTTT.

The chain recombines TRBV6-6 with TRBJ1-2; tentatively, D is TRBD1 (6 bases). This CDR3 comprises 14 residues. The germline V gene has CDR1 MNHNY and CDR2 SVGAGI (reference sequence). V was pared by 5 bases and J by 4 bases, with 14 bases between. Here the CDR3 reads CASSPPDRPYGYTF. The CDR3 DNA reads TGTGCCAGCAGTCCCCCCGACAGGCCCTATGGCTACACCTTC.

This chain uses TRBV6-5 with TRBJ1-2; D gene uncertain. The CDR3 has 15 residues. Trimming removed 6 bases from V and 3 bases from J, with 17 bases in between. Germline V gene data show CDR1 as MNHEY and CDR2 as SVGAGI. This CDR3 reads CASSPRAPRDYGYTF. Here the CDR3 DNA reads TGTGCCAGCAGCCCCCGGGCCCCGAGGGACTATGGCTACACCTTC.

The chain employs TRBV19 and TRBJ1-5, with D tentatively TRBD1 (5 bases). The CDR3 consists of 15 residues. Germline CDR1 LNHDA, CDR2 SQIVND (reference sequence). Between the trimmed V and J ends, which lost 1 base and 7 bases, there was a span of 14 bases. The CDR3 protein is CASSIAPGSGQPQHF. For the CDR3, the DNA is TGTGCCAGTAGTATAGCCCCAGGGTCAGGACAGCCCCAGCATTTT.

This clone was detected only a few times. The CDR3 region is CASTQGTEAFF. In DNA form, the CDR3 reads TGTGCCAGTACACAGGGGACTGAAGCTTTCTTT. This rearrangement joins TRBV12-3 or TRBV12-4 to TRBJ1-1; 7 positions match TRBD1. J gave up 5 bases and V 9 bases, and 3 bases lay outside the gene matches. CDR3 length: 11 amino acids.

The CDR3 bases are TGTGCCAGCAGCGTAGCTGAGACTATTGGCGGCTACACCTTC. It translates to CASSVAETIGGYTF. V gene TRBV9 combines with J gene TRBJ1-2; unclear D gene. The CDR3 runs to 14 residues. V was clipped by 0 bases and J by 8 bases, with 14 bases between them. Germline V CDR1 and CDR2: SGDLS, YYNGEE.

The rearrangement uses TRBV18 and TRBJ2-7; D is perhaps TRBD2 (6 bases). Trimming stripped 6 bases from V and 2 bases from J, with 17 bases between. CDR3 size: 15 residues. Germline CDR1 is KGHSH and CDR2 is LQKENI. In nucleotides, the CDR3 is TGTGCCAGCTCCGAACTACGGGCGGGAACCTACGAGCAGTACTTC. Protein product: CASSELRAGTYEQYF.

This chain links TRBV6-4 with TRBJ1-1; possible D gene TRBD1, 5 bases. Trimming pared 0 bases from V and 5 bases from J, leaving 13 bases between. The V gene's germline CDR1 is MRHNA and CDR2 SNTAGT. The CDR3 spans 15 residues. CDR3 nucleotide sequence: TGTGCCAGCAGTGACTCCGAAGGGGCTGGGACTGAAGCTTTCTTT. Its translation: CASSDSEGAGTEAFF.

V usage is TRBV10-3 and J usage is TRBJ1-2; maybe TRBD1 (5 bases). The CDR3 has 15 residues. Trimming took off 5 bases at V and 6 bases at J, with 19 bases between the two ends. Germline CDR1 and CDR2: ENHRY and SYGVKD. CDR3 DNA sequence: TGTGCCATCAGTCGTCCAGGGTCTCGAGGACATGGCTACACCTTC. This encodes CAISRPGSRGHGYTF.

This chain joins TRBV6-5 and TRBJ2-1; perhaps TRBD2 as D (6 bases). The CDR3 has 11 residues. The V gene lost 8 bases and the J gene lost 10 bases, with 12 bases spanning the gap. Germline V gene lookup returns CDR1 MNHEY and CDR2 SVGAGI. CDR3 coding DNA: TGTGCCAGCTCTTGGGGGGAGGAGCAGTTCTTC. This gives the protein CASSWGEEQFF.

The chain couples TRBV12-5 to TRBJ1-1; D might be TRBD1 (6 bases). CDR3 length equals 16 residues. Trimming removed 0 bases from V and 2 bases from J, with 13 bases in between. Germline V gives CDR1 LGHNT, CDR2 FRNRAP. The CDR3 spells CASGLVGQGNNTEAFF. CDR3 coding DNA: TGTGCTAGTGGTTTGGTAGGGCAGGGGAATAACACTGAAGCTTTCTTT.

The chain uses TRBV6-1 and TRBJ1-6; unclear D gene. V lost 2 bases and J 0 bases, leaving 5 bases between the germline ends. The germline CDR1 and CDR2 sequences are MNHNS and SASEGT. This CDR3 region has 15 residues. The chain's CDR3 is CASSELSSYNSPLHF. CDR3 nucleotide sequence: TGTGCCAGCAGTGAACTTAGCTCCTATAATTCACCCCTCCACTTT.

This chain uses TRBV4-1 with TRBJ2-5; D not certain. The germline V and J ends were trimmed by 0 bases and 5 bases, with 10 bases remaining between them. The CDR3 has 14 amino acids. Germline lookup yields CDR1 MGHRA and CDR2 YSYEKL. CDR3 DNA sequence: TGCGCCAGCAGCCAAGATCCGGTTGCGGAGACCCAGTACTTC. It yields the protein CASSQDPVAETQYF.

This CDR3 is CASKEDSSTDTQYF. CDR3 sequence (DNA): TGTGCCAGCAAAGAGGACAGTAGCACAGATACGCAGTATTTT. This sequence joins TRBV27 and TRBJ2-3; D possibly corresponds to TRBD1 (6 bases). The CDR3 is made up of 14 amino acids. The germline V gene has CDR1 MNHEY and CDR2 SMNVEV (reference sequence). Trimming pared 7 bases from V and 0 bases from J, leaving 11 bases between.

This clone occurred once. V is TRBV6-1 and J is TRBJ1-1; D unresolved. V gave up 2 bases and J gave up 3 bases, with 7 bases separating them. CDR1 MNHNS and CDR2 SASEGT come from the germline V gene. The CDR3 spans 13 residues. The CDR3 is CASSERGHTEAFF. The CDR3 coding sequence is TGTGCCAGCAGTGAAAGAGGTCACACTGAAGCTTTCTTT.

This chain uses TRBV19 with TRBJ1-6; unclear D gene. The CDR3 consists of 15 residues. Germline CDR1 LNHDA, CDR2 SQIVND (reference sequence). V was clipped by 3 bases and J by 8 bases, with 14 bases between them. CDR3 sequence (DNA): TGTGCCAGTAGTATGTTCAGGATGACCCATTCACCCCTCCACTTT. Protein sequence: CASSMFRMTHSPLHF.

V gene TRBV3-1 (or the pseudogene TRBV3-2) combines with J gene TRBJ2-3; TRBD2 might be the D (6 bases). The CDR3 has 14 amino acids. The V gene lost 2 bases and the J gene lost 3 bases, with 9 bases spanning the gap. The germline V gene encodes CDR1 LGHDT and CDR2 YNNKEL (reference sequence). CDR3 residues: CASSQTGRTDTQYF. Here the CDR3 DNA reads TGTGCCAGCAGCCAAACCGGGAGAACAGATACGCAGTATTTT.

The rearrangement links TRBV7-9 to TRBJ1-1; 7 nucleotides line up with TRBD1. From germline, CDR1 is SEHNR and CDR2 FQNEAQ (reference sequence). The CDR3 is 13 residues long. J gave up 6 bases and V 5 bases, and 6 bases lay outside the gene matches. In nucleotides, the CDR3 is TGTGCCAGCAGCCAAACAGGGGTGGCTGAAGCTTTCTTT. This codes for CASSQTGVAEAFF.

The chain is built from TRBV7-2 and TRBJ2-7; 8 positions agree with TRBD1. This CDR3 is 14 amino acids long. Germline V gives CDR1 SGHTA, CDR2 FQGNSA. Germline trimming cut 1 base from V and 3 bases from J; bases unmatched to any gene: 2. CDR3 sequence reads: CASSLGTGRYEQYF. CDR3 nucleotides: TGTGCCAGCAGCTTAGGGACAGGGCGCTACGAGCAGTACTTC.

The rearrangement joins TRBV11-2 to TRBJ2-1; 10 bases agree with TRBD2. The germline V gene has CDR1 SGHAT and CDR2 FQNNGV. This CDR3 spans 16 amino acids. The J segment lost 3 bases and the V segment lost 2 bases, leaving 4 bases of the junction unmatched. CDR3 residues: CASSLRASGSYNEQFF. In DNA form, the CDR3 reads TGTGCCAGCAGCTTAAGAGCTAGCGGGAGCTACAATGAGCAGTTCTTC.

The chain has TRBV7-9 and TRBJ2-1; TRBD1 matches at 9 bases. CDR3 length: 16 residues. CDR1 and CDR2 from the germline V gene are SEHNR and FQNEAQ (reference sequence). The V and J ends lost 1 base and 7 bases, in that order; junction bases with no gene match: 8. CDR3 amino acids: CASSLVGTGRLNEQFF. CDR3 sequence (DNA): TGTGCCAGCAGCTTAGTCGGGACAGGGAGATTGAATGAGCAGTTCTTC.

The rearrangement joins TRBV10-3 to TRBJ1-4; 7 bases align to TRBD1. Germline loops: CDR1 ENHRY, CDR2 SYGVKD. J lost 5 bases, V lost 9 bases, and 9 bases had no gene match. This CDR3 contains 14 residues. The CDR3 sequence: CAIRPGQENEKLFF. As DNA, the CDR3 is TGTGCCATTAGGCCCGGACAGGAAAATGAAAAACTGTTTTTT.

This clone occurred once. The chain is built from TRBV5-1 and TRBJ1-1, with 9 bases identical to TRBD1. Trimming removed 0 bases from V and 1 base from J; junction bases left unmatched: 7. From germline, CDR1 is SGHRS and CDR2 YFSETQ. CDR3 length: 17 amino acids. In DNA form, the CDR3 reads TGCGCCAGCAGCTTGGGGGACAGGGAAAAGGAGAACACTGAAGCTTTCTTT. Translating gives CASSLGDREKENTEAFF.

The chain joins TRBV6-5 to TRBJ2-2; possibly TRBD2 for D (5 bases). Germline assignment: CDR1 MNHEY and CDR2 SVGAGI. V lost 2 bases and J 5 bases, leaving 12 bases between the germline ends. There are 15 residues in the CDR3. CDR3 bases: TGTGCCAGCAGTTACATGCGGGTTGGGACCGGGGAGCTGTTTTTT. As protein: CASSYMRVGTGELFF.

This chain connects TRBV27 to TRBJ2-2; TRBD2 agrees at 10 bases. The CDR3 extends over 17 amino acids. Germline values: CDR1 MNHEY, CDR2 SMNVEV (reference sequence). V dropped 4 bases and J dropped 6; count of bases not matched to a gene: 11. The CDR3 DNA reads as TGTGCCAGCAGTTCTATCGGGAGCGGGGGGGCCTCCGGGGAGCTGTTTTTT. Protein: CASSSIGSGGASGELFF.

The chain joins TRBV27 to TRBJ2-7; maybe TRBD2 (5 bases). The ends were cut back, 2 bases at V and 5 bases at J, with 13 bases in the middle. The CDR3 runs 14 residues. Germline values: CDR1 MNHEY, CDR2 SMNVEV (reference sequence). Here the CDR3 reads CASSLDYSGNEQYF. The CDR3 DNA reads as TGTGCCAGCAGTTTAGACTACAGTGGGAACGAGCAGTACTTC.